The 3 T cell receptor beta chains in this list originate from one sample, sequenced in a study of shared clonotypes between healthy human individuals. The assay was immunoSEQ multiplex PCR, and TCRdb's table has in-frame clones only and misses some. This sample has around 100,000 clones, with 67% found just once. The sample consisted of memory CD8+ T cells sorted from blood. The subset was: CD45RO+ cells pooled with CCR7-negative TemRA cells. These receptors all come from a man aged 25 to 40 in good health.

This clone occurred a few times. The CDR3 loop reads CASSYLASPETQYF. As DNA, the CDR3 is TGTGCCAGCAGTTACCTTGCTAGCCCCGAGACCCAGTACTTC. V and J are TRBV6-5 and TRBJ2-5, with a weak D call TRBD2 (5 bases). CDR3 length: 14 residues. Trimming shortened V by 2 bases and J by 5 bases, and 12 bases separated the two germline ends. Germline CDR1 MNHEY, CDR2 SVGAGI.

J is TRBJ1-4 and V is TRBV5-3, with D possibly TRBD1 on 5 matching bases. Being an ORF, TRBV5-3 has a function that is uncertain. The CDR3 totals 14 residues. Between the trimmed V and J ends, which lost 0 bases and 7 bases, there was a span of 10 bases. CDR3 bases: TGTGCCAGAAGCTTGGAAGGGGTGGGTGAAAAACTGTTTTTT. It specifies CARSLEGVGEKLFF.

The chain joins TRBV28 to TRBJ2-7; D gene unclear. V lost 7 bases and J lost 3, with 16 bases in between. The CDR3 loop spans 14 amino acids. CDR1 is MDHEN and CDR2 is SYDVKM in the germline V gene. The CDR3 region is CASNVQTIGYEQYF. CDR3 sequence (DNA): TGTGCCAGCAACGTACAGACAATAGGCTACGAGCAGTACTTC.